The present T cell receptor beta chain was sequenced within a study of T cell responses to AZD1222 COVID-19 vaccine. As for the study in general: Second-dose intervals of approximately 4 or approximately 12 weeks were pooled. Study conclusions and caveats: Every sample of the repertoires postdated the peak T cell response. Targeting of unmutated variant regions was reportedly seen in nearly half of spike-specific TCRs.

The table came from immunoSEQ multiplex PCR; TCRdb's copy has only in-frame clones and leaves some out. The sample contains fewer than 130,000 clones, 87% of which appear only once. For this clone: Antigen unknown.

Germline V lookup: CDR1 MDHEN, CDR2 SYDVKM. V dropped 6 bases and J dropped 3 bases, with 14 bases sitting between them. CDR3 length equals 14 residues. The clonotype comes from an adult in good health. The V call is TRBV28, the J call TRBJ1-2; D gene uncertain. Material: peripheral blood, obtained on day 0 of AZD1222 vaccination. The CDR3 DNA reads TGTGCCAGCAGCGCCTCCGGAGGGCACTATGGCTACACCTTC. Its protein product is CASSASGGHYGYTF.